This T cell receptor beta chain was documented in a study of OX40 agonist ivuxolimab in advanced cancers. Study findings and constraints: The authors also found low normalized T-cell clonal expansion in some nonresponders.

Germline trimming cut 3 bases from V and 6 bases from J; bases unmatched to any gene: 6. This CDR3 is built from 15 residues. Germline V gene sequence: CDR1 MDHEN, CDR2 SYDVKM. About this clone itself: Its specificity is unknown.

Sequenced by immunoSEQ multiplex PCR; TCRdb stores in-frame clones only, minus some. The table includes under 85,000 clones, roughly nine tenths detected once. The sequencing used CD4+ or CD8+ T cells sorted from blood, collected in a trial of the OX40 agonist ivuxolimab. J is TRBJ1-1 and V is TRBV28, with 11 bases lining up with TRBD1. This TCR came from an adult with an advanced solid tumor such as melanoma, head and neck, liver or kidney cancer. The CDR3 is CASSFQRGQGAEAFF. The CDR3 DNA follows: TGTGCCAGCAGTTTTCAAAGGGGACAGGGGGCTGAAGCTTTCTTT.